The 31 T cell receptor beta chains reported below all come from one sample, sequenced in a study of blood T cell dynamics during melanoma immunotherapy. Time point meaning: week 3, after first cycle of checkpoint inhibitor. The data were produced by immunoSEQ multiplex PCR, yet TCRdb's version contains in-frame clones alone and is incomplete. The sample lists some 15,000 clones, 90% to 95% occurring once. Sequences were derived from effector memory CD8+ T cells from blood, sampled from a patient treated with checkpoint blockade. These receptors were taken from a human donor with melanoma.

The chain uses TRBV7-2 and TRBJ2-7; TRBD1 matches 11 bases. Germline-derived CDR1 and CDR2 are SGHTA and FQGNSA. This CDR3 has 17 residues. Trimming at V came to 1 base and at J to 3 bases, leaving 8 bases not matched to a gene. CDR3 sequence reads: CASSLERPGQGDYEQYF. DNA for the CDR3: TGTGCCAGCAGCTTAGAACGACCGGGACAGGGGGACTACGAGCAGTACTTC.

The CDR3 coding sequence is TGTGCCAGCAGCCACGGACAGACCTACGAGCAGTACTTC. Residues: CASSHGQTYEQYF. J is TRBJ2-5 and V is TRBV7-9, with D perhaps matching TRBD1 (6 bases). With the DNA end fitting TRBJ2-7 better, the J assignment may be wrong. Germline V gives CDR1 SEHNR, CDR2 FQNEAQ (reference sequence). The CDR3 loop spans 13 amino acids.

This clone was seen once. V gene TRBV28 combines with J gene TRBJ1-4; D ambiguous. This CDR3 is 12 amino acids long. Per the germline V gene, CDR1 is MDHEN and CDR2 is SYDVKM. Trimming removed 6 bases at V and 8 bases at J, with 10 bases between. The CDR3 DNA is TGTGCCAGCAGCTCACACCGGGAAAAACTGTTTTTT. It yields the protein CASSSHREKLFF.

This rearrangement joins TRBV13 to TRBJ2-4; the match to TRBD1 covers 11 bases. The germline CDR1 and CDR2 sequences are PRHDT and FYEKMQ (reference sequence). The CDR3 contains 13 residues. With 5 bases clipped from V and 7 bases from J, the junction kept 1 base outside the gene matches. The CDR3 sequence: CASSRTGGNIQYF. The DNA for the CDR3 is TGTGCCAGCAGCCGGACAGGGGGCAACATTCAGTACTTC.

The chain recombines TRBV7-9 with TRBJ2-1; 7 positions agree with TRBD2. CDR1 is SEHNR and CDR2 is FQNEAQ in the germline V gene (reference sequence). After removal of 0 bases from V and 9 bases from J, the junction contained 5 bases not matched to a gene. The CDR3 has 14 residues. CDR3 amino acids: CASSLANREGEQFF. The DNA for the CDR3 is TGTGCCAGCAGCTTAGCAAATAGGGAGGGTGAGCAGTTCTTC.

The CDR3 DNA sequence: TGTGCCAGCAGCTTCTTAGGGTCTGACACTGAAGCTTTCTTT. Its translation: CASSFLGSDTEAFF. The chain links TRBV5-5 to TRBJ1-1; unclear D gene. V was pared by 2 bases and J by 3 bases, with 11 bases between. CDR3 length equals 14 residues. Germline loops: CDR1 SGHKS, CDR2 YYEKEE (reference sequence).

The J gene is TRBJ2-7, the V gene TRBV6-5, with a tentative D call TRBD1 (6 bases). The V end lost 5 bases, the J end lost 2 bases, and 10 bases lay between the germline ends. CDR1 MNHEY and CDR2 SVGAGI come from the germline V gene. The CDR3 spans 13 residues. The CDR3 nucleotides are TGTGCCAGCAGTCCCACAGGGACCTACGAGCAGTACTTC. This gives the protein CASSPTGTYEQYF.

The CDR3 bases are TGCGCCAGCAGCCCCCACAGGGGGCGCACCGGGGAGCTGTTTTTT. Protein product: CASSPHRGRTGELFF. The chain is built from TRBV4-1 and TRBJ2-2, with TRBD1 matching over 9 bases. Looked up from germline, CDR1 is MGHRA and CDR2 is YSYEKL. The CDR3 runs to 15 residues. With V trimmed by 4 bases and J by 4 bases, 4 bases remained unmatched.

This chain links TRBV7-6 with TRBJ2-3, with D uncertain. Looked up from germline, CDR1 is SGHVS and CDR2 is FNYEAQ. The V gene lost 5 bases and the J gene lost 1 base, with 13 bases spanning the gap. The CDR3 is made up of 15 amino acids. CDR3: CASSRKRRGTDTQYF. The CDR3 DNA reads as TGTGCCAGCAGCCGAAAGAGGCGAGGCACAGATACGCAGTATTTT.

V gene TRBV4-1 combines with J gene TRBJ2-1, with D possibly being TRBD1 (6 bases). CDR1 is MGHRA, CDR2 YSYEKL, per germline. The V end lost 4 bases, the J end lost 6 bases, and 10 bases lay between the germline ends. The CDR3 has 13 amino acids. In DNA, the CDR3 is TGCGCCAGCAGCCTTCGAGGGGGCAATGAGCAGTTCTTC. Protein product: CASSLRGGNEQFF.

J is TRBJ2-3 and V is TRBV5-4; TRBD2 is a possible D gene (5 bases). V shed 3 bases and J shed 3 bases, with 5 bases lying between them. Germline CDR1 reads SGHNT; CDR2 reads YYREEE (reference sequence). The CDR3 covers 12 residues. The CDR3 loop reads CASSWTTDTQYF. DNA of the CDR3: TGTGCCAGCAGCTGGACTACAGATACGCAGTATTTT.

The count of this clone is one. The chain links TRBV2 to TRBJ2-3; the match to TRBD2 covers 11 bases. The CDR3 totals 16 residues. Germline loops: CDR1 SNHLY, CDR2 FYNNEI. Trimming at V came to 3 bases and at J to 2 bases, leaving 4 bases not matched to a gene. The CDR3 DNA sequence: TGTGCCAGCAGTGAGACTAGCGGGACCTTCACAGATACGCAGTATTTT. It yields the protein CASSETSGTFTDTQYF.

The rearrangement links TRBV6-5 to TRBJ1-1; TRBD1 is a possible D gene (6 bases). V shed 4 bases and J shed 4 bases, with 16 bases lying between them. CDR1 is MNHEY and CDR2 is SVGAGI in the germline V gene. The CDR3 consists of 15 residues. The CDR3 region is CASSSIRGAITEAFF. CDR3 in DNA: TGTGCCAGCAGTTCCATCAGGGGCGCGATCACTGAAGCTTTCTTT.

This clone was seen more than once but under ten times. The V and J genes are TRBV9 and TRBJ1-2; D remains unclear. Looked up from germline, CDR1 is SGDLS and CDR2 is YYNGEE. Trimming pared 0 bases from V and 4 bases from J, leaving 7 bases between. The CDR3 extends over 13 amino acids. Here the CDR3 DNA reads TGTGCCAGCAGCGTAGGAGGGCCCTATGGCTACACCTTC. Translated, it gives CASSVGGPYGYTF. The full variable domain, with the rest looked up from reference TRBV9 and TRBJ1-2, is DSGVTQTPKHLITATGQRVTLRCSPRSGDLSVYWYQQSLDQGLQFLIQYYNGEERAKGNILERFSAQQFPDLHSELNLSSLELGDSALYFCASSVGGPYGYTFGSGTRLTVV.

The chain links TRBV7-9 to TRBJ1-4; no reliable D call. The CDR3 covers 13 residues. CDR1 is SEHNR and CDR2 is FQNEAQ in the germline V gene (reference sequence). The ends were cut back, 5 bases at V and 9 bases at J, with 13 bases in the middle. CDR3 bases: TGTGCCAGCAGCCTACCTCGGGAGCAAAAACTGTTTTTT. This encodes CASSLPREQKLFF.

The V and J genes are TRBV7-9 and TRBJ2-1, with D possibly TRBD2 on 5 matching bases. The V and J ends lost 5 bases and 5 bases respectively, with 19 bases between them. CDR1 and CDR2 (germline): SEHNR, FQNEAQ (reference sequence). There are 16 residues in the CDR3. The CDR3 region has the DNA TGTGCCAGCAGCCAGAGGGTGGGATATTCTGACAATGAGCAGTTCTTC. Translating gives CASSQRVGYSDNEQFF.

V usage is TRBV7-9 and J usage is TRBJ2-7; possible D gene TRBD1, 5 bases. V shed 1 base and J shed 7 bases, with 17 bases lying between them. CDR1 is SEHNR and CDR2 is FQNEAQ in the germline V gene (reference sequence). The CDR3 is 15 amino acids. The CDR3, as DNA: TGTGCCAGCAGCTTAGGCCAGGGTAATTTGCGGGAGCAGTACTTC. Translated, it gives CASSLGQGNLREQYF.

This CDR3 is CASSLGLSSYNEQFF. The CDR3 DNA follows: TGTGCCAGTAGTTTGGGACTGAGCTCCTACAATGAGCAGTTCTTC. The J gene is TRBJ2-1, the V gene TRBV19; D is possibly TRBD2 (6 bases). The CDR3 consists of 15 residues. V lost 5 bases and J 0 bases, leaving 11 bases between the germline ends. CDR1 and CDR2 (germline): LNHDA, SQIVND (reference sequence).

CDR3 amino acids: CASSTGSAEQYF. The CDR3 coding sequence is TGTGCCAGCAGCACCGGTAGCGCCGAGCAGTACTTC. This chain uses TRBV9 with TRBJ2-7, with a possible D match to TRBD2 (5 bases). This CDR3 spans 12 amino acids. Germline CDR1 and CDR2: SGDLS and YYNGEE. V lost 4 bases and J 6 bases, leaving 11 bases between the germline ends.

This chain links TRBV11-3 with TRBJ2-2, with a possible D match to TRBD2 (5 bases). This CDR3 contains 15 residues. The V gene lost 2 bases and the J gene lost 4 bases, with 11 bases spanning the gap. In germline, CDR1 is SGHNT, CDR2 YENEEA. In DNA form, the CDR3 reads TGTGCCAGCAGCTTACGTGGACTCACCACCGGGGAGCTGTTTTTT. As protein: CASSLRGLTTGELFF.

As DNA, the CDR3 is TGTGCCAGCAGCCCCTCCGGGAGGTCGACCTACAATGAGCAGTTCTTC. It yields the protein CASSPSGRSTYNEQFF. The chain uses TRBV7-6 and TRBJ2-1; 7 bases align to TRBD2. Germline V CDR1 and CDR2: SGHVS, FNYEAQ. The trim removed 5 bases at V and 2 bases at J, leaving 9 bases unmatched. The CDR3 consists of 16 residues.

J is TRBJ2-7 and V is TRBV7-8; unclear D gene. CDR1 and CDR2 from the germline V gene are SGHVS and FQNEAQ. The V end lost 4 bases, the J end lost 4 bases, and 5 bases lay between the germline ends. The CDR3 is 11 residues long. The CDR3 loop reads CASSSYYEQYF. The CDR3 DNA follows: TGTGCCAGCAGCTCATATTACGAGCAGTACTTC. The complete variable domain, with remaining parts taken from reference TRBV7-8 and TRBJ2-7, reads GAGVSQSPRYKVAKRGQDVALRCDPISGHVSLFWYQQALGQGPEFLTYFQNEAQLDKSGLPSDRFFAERPEGSVSTLKIQRTQQEDSAVYLCASSSYYEQYFGPGTRLTVT.

The CDR3 DNA is TGTGCCAGCAGTGTTACCGGGGTTAATTCACCCCTCCACTTT. This gives the protein CASSVTGVNSPLHF. V and J are TRBV2 and TRBJ1-6; D ambiguous. Germline V CDR1 and CDR2: SNHLY, FYNNEI. V lost 4 bases to trimming and J lost 6 bases, with 10 bases between them. The CDR3 length is 14 residues. Variable domain in full (rest from reference TRBV2 and TRBJ1-6): EPEVTQTPSHQVTQMGQEVILRCVPISNHLYFYWYRQILGQKVEFLVSFYNNEISEKSEIFDDQFSVERPDGSNFTLKIRSTKLEDSAMYFCASSVTGVNSPLHFGNGTRLTVT.

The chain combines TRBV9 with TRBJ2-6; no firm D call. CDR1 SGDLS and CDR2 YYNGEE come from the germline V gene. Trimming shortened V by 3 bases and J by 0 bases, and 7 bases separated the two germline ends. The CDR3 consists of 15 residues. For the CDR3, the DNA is TGTGCCAGCAGCGCTCGTGGCTCTGGGGCCAACGTCCTGACTTTC. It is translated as CASSARGSGANVLTF.

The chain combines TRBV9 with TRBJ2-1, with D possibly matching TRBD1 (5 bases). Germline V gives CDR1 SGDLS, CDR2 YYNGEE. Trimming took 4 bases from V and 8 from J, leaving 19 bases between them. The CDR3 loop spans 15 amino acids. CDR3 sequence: CASSPSGAWTDEQFF. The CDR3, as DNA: TGTGCCAGCAGCCCCTCTGGGGCATGGACCGATGAGCAGTTCTTC.

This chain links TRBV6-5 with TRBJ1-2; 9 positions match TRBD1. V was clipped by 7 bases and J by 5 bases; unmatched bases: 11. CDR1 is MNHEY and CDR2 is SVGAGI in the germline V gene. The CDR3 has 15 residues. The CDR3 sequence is CASTPAGTGRYGYTF. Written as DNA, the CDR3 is TGTGCCAGCACCCCGGCCGGGACAGGGAGATATGGCTACACCTTC.

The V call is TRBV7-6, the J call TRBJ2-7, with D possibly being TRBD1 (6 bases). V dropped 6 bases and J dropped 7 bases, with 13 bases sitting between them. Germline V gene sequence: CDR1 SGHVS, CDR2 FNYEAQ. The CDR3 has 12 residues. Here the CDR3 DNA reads TGTGCCAGCAGTGGACGGACAGCGGAGCAGTACTTC. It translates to CASSGRTAEQYF.

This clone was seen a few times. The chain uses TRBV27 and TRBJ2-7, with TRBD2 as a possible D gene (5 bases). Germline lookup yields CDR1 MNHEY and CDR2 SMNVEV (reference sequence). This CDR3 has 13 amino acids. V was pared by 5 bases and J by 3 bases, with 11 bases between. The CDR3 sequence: CASSLAVYYEQYF. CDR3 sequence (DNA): TGTGCCAGCAGTCTAGCAGTCTACTACGAGCAGTACTTC.

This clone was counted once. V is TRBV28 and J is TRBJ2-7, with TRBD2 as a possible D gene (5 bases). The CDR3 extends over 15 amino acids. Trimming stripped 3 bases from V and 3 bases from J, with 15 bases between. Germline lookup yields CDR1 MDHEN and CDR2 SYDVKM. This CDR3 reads CASSFKGSAGYEQYF. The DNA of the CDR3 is TGTGCCAGCAGTTTTAAAGGTAGCGCCGGCTACGAGCAGTACTTC.

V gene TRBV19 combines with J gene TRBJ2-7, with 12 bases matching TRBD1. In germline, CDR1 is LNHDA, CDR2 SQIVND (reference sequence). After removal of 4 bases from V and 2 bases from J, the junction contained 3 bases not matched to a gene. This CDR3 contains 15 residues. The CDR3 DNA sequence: TGTGCCAGTAGTACCGGGACAGGGGGCCCCTACGAGCAGTACTTC. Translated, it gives CASSTGTGGPYEQYF.

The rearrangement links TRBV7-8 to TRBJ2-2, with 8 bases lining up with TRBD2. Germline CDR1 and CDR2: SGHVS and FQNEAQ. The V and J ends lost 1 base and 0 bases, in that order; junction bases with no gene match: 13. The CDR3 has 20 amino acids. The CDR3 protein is CASSLVSIWLAGANTGELFF. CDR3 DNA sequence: TGTGCCAGCAGCTTAGTTTCTATATGGCTAGCGGGCGCGAACACCGGGGAGCTGTTTTTT.